Listed below are T cell receptor beta chains from one sample, sequenced in a study of persistence of HIV-infected CD4 T cells. Generated by immunoSEQ multiplex PCR, the TCRdb table keeps only in-frame clones and is missing some. In the table there are about 48,000 clones, 75% to 85% of which are singletons. These receptors lack a known antigen. Source: CD4+ T cells sorted from PBMCs after roughly 19-hour stimulation, taken from a patient who received antiretroviral therapy. The receptors come from an adult man with HIV who was CMV-seropositive. Each CDR3 is given with its conserved first and last residue. The order of the fields is D gene, clone size, V gene, J gene, CDR3 DNA, CDR3 protein. D genes are given only for firm matches. Some rows have no size entry. The others give once, few or many, or a class for an expanded clone.

-	-	TRBV11-2	TRBJ1-2	TGTGCCAGCAGCAAAGACCCCTATGGCTACACCTTC	CASSKDPYGYTF
TRBD1	-	TRBV15	TRBJ2-7	TGTGCCACCAGCCGGGGGACAGGGTCCTACGAGCAGTACTTC	CATSRGTGSYEQYF
-	-	TRBV5-1	TRBJ1-1	TGCGCCAGCAGCTTGAGGTCAGACGGTGAAGCTTTCTTT	CASSLRSDGEAFF
-	-	TRBV5-1	TRBJ2-3	TGCGCCAGCAGCTTTAATGACTTTCGAGATACGCAGTATTTT	CASSFNDFRDTQYF
TRBD1	once	TRBV10-3	TRBJ1-2	TGTGCCATCCCTTCTACCTCCAACAGGGGGCTGATCTATGGCTACACCTTC	CAIPSTSNRGLIYGYTF
TRBD1	-	TRBV5-1	TRBJ1-1	TGCGCCAGCAGCTCCCACCCACCGGGACAGGGGGCGACAACTGAAGCTTTCTTT	CASSSHPPGQGATTEAFF
TRBD2	-	TRBV30	TRBJ2-7	TGTGCCTGGGCTACACAGTGGACTAGCGCCTACGAGCAGTACTTC	CAWATQWTSAYEQYF
-	once	TRBV6-2/TRBV6-3	TRBJ1-1	TGTGCCAGCAGTTGGACAGCTGAAGCTTTCTTT	CASSWTAEAFF
-	-	TRBV6-1	TRBJ2-7	TGTGCCAGCAGTGAAGAGAGGAGACCGTACTTC	CASSEERRPYF
-	-	TRBV7-2	TRBJ2-2	TGTGCCAGCAGCTTAGCGGGGGATGGGATAAACACCGGGGAGCTGTTTTTT	CASSLAGDGINTGELFF
-	-	TRBV6-6	TRBJ1-1	TGTGCCAGCAGACTTCAGGTGAACACTGAAGCTTTCTTT	CASRLQVNTEAFF